Listed here are 7 T cell receptor beta chains from one sample, sequenced in a study of blood T cell repertoires in COVID-19. Profiled with immunoSEQ multiplex PCR; TCRdb holds only in-frame clones, not every one. The table has 230,000 or so clones, 80% to 90% seen once. The specimen was PBMCs or T cells enriched from blood (not recorded which). The origin of the receptors is a woman in her forties or fifties who had been exposed to COVID-19.

V usage is TRBV5-4 and J usage is TRBJ1-1; TRBD1 aligns across 8 bases. The CDR3 is made up of 17 amino acids. V lost 0 bases to trimming and J lost 1 base; unmatched junction nucleotides: 8. Germline CDR1 reads SGHNT; CDR2 reads YYREEE (reference sequence). DNA for the CDR3: TGTGCCAGCAGCTTGGGGGTTCGACAGGGGAGGAACACTGAAGCTTTCTTT. It encodes CASSLGVRQGRNTEAFF.

This rearrangement joins TRBV10-3 to TRBJ2-4, with D possibly TRBD1 on 6 matching bases. The CDR3 loop spans 14 amino acids. The germline V and J ends were trimmed by 10 bases and 6 bases, with 19 bases remaining between them. Germline V CDR1 and CDR2: ENHRY, SYGVKD. DNA for the CDR3: TGTGCCAGCAACAGGGACGGGGACGGAAACATTCAGTACTTC. Protein: CASNRDGDGNIQYF.

This clone occurred a few times. The V gene is TRBV19, the J gene TRBJ2-1, with 7 bases lining up with TRBD1. This CDR3 has 16 amino acids. Per germline, CDR1 LNHDA and CDR2 SQIVND (reference sequence). Trimming cost V 3 bases and J 0 bases; bases outside gene matches: 5. The CDR3 spells CASSMRTGISYNEQFF. CDR3 in DNA: TGTGCCAGTAGTATGCGGACAGGTATCTCCTACAATGAGCAGTTCTTC.

The chain links TRBV27 to TRBJ1-2; no clear D. Per the germline V gene, CDR1 is MNHEY and CDR2 is SMNVEV (reference sequence). The CDR3 is 14 amino acids. V dropped 4 bases and J dropped 3 bases, with 12 bases sitting between them. CDR3 loop: CASSSSWRDYGYTF. The CDR3, as DNA: TGTGCCAGCAGTTCATCTTGGAGGGACTATGGCTACACCTTC.

This clone was detected only once. The rearrangement links TRBV2 to TRBJ2-6; 7 positions agree with TRBD1. The CDR3 is 14 residues long. The trim removed 5 bases at V and 8 bases at J, leaving 6 bases unmatched. The germline V gene encodes CDR1 SNHLY and CDR2 FYNNEI. CDR3 nucleotides: TGTGCCAGCAGTACAGGGGTTGTGCCCAACGTCCTGACTTTC. Translation gives CASSTGVVPNVLTF. The full variable domain, with the rest looked up from reference TRBV2 and TRBJ2-6, is EPEVTQTPSHQVTQMGQEVILRCVPISNHLYFYWYRQILGQKVEFLVSFYNNEISEKSEIFDDQFSVERPDGSNFTLKIRSTKLEDSAMYFCASSTGVVPNVLTFGAGSRLTVL.

V is TRBV5-1 and J is TRBJ1-2, with 12 bases aligning to TRBD1. Per germline, CDR1 SGHRS and CDR2 YFSETQ. The CDR3 runs to 13 residues. After removal of 4 bases from V and 8 bases from J, the junction contained 3 bases not matched to a gene. CDR3 protein: CASSGDRGQGYTF. The CDR3 nucleotides read TGCGCCAGCAGCGGGGACAGGGGGCAAGGCTACACCTTC.

This clone showed up just once. The chain is built from TRBV19 and TRBJ1-5; D might be TRBD1 (5 bases). The germline gives CDR1 LNHDA, CDR2 SQIVND (reference sequence). The length of the CDR3 is 14 residues. Trimming cost V 3 bases and J 5 bases, with 11 bases left between them. DNA for the CDR3: TGTGCCAGTAGTATCCCGTCAGGGTATCAGCCCCAGCATTTT. It is translated as CASSIPSGYQPQHF. Combining the CDR3 with reference TRBV19 and TRBJ1-5 gives the whole variable domain DGGITQSPKYLFRKEGQNVTLSCEQNLNHDAMYWYRQDPGQGLRLIYYSQIVNDFQKGDIAEGYSVSREKKESFPLTVTSAQKNPTAFYLCASSIPSGYQPQHFGDGTRLSIL.